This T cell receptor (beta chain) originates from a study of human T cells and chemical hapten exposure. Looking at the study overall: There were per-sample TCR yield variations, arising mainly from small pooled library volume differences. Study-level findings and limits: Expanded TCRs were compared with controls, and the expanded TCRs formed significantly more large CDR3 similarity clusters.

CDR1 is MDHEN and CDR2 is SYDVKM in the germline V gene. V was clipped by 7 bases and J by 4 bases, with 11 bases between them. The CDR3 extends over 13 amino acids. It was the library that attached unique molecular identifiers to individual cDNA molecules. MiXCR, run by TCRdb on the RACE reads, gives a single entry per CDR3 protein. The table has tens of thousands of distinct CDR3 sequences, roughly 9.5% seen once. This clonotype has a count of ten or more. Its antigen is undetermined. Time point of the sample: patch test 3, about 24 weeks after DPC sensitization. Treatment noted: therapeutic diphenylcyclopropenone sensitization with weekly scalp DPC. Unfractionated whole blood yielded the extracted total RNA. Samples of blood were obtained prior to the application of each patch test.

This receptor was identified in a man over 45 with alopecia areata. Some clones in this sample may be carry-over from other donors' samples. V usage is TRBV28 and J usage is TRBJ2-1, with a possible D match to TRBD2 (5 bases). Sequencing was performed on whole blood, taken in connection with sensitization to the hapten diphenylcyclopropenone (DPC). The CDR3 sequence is CASNVKRYNEQFF. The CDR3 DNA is TGTGCCAGCAATGTAAAGCGGTACAATGAGCAGTTCTTC.